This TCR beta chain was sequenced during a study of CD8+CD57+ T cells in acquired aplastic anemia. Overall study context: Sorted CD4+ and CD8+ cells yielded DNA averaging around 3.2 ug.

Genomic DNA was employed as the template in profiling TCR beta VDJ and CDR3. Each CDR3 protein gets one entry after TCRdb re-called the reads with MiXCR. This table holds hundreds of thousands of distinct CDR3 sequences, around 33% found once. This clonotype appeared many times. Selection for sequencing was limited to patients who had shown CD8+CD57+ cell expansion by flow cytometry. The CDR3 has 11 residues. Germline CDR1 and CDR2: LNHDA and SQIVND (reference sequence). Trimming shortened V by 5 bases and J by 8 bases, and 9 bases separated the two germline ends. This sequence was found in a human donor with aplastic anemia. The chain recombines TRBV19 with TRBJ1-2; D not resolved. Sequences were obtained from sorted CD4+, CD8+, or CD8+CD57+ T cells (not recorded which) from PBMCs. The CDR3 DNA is TGTGCCAGTAGTTCCCCCCGAGGCTACACCTTC. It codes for CASSSPRGYTF.